Described below is a single T cell receptor (beta chain) sequence and its context. The sample carries other DNA sequences with the same CDR3. The sample comes from a study of blood T cell repertoires in COVID-19. Germline CDR1 and CDR2: KGHSH and LQKENI. The V gene end was trimmed by 5 bases and the J gene end by 2 bases; junction bases not matched to a gene: 0. The CDR3 contains 13 residues. Assay used: immunoSEQ multiplex PCR; TCRdb lists only in-frame clones, some missing. The table shows under 150,000 clones, with about 88% occurring only once. This sequence originates from a woman in her seventies who had recovered from COVID-19. This chain uses TRBV18 with TRBJ1-2; TRBD1 aligns across 9 bases. Material for sequencing was peripheral blood. The CDR3 DNA reads TGTGCCAGCTCAGGACAGGGGAACTATGGCTACACCTTC. It translates to CASSGQGNYGYTF.